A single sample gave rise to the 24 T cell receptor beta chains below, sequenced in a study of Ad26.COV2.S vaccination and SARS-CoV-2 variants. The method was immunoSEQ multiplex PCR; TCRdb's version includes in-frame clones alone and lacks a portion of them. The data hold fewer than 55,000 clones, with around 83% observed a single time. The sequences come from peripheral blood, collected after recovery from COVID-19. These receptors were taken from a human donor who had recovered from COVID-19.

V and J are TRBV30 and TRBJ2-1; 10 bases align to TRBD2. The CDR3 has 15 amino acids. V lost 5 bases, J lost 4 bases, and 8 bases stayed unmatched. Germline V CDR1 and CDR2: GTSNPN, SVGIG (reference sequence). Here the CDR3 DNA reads TGTGCCTGGGGGGGTAGCGGGAGGTATTACAATGAGCAGTTCTTC. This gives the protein CAWGGSGRYYNEQFF.

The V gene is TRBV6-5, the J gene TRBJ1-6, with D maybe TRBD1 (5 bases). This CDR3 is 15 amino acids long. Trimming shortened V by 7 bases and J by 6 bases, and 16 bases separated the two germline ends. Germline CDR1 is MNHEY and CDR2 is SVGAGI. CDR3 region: CASTRPGLSNSPLHF. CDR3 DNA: TGTGCCAGCACCCGACCAGGGTTAAGTAATTCACCCCTCCACTTT.

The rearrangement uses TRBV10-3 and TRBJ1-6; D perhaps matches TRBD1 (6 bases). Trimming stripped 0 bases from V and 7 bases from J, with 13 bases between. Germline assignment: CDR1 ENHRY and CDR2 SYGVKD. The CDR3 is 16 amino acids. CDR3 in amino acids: CAISESTGYRNSPLHF. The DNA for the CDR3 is TGTGCCATCAGTGAGTCTACAGGGTATCGGAATTCACCCCTCCACTTT.

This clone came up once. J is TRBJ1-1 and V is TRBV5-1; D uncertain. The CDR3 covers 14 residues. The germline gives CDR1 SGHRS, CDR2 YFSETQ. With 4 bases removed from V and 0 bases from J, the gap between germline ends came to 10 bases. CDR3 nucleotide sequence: TGCGCCAGCAGCCGGTCCGGGGTGAACACTGAAGCTTTCTTT. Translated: CASSRSGVNTEAFF.

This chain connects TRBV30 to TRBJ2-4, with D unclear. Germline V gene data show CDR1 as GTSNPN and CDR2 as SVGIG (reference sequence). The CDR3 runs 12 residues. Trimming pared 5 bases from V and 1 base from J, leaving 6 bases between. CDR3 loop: CAWGPAKNIQYF. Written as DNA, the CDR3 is TGTGCCTGGGGCCCCGCCAAAAACATTCAGTACTTC.

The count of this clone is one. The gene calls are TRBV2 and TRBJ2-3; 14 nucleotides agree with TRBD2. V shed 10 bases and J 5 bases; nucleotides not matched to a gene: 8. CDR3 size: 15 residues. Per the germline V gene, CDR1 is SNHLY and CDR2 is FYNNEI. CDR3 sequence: CATEAGTSGRDTQYF. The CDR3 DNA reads TGTGCCACCGAAGCCGGGACTAGCGGGAGAGATACGCAGTATTTT. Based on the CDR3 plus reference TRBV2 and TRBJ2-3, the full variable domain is EPEVTQTPSHQVTQMGQEVILRCVPISNHLYFYWYRQILGQKVEFLVSFYNNEISEKSEIFDDQFSVERPDGSNFTLKIRSTKLEDSAMYFCATEAGTSGRDTQYFGPGTRLTVL.

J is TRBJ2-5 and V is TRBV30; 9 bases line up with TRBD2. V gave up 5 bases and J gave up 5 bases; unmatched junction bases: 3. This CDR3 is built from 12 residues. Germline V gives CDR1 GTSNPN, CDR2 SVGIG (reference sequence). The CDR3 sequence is CAWAGGPETQYF. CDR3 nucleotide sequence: TGTGCCTGGGCGGGGGGGCCGGAGACCCAGTACTTC. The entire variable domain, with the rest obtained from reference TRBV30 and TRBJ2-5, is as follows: SQTIHQWPATLVQPVGSPLSLECTVEGTSNPNLYWYRQAAGRGLQLLFYSVGIGQISSEVPQNLSASRPQDRQFILSSKKLLLSDSGFYLCAWAGGPETQYFGPGTRLLVL.

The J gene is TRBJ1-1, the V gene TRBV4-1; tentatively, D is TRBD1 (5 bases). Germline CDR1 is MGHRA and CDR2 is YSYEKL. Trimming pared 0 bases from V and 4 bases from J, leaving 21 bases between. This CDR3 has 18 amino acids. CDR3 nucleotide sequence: TGCGCCAGCAGCCAAGATCGGGGGAAGGGTGGGTCAAGCACTGAAGCTTTCTTT. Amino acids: CASSQDRGKGGSSTEAFF.

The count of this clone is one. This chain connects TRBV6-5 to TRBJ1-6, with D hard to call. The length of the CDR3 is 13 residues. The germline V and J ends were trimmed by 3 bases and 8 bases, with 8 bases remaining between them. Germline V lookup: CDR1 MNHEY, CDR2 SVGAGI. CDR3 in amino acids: CASSYRPDSPLHF. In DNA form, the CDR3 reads TGTGCCAGCAGTTATCGACCCGATTCACCCCTCCACTTT.

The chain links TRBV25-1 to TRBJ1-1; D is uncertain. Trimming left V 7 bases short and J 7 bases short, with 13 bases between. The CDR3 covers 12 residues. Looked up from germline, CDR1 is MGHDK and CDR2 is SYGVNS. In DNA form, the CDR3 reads TGTGCCAGCACGACCTTAGGGCGTGAAGCTTTCTTT. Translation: CASTTLGREAFF.

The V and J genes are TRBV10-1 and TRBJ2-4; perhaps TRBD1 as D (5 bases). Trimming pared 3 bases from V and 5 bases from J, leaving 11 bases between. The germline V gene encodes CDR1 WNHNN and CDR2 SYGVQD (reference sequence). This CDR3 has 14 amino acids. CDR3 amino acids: CASSDSGRENIQYF. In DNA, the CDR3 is TGCGCCAGCAGTGACTCTGGCAGGGAAAACATTCAGTACTTC.

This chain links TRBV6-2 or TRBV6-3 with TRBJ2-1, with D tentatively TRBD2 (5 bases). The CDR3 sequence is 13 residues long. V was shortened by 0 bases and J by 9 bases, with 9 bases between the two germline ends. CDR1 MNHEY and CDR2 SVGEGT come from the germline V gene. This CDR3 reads CASSYSRVSEQFF. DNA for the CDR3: TGTGCCAGCAGTTACTCGAGGGTTAGTGAGCAGTTCTTC.

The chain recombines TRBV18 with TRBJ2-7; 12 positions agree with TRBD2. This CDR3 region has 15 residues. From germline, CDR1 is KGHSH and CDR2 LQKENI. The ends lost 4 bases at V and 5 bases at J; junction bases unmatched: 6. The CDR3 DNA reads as TGTGCCAGCTCACTTCGACTAGCGGGAGTGCACGAGCAGTACTTC. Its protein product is CASSLRLAGVHEQYF.

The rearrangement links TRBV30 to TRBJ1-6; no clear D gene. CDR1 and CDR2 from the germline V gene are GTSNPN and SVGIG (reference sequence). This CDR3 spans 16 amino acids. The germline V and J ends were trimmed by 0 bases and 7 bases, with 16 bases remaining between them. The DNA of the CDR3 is TGTGCCTGGAGTGTACGAAGGGCCAAAAGAAATTCACCCCTCCACTTT. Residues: CAWSVRRAKRNSPLHF.

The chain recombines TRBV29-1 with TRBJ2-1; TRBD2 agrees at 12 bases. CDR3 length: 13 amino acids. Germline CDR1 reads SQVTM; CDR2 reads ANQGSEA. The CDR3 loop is CGLAGGDYNEQFF. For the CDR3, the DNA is TGCGGTCTAGCGGGAGGGGACTACAATGAGCAGTTCTTC.

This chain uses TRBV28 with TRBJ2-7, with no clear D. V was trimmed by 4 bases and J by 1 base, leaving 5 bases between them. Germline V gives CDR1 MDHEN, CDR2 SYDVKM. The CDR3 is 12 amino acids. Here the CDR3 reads CASSSFSYEQYF. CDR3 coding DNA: TGTGCCAGCAGTTCTTTTTCCTACGAGCAGTACTTC. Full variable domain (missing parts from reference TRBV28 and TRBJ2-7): DVKVTQSSRYLVKRTGEKVFLECVQDMDHENMFWYRQDPGLGLRLIYFSYDVKMKEKGDIPEGYSVSREKKERFSLILESASTNQTSMYLCASSSFSYEQYFGPGTRLTVT.

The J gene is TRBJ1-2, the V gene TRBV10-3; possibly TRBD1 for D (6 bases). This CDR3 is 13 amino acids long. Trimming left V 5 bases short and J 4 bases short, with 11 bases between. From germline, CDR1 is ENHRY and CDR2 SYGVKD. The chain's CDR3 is CAISNRDTYGYTF. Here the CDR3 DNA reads TGTGCCATCAGTAACAGGGATACCTATGGCTACACCTTC.

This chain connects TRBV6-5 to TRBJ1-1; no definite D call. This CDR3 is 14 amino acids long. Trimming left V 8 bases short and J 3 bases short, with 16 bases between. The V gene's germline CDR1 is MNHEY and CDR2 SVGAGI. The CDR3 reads CASGRKGKDTEAFF. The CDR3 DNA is TGTGCCAGCGGTAGGAAAGGGAAGGACACTGAAGCTTTCTTT.

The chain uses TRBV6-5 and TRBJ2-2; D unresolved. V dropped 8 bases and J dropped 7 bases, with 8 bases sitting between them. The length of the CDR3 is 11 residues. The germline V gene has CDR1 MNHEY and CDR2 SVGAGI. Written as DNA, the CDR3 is TGTGCCAGCCTATTCTACGGGGAGCTGTTTTTT. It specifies CASLFYGELFF.

The CDR3 sequence is CASRGGSGKYEQYF. The CDR3 coding sequence is TGTGCCAGCAGGGGCGGCAGTGGGAAATACGAGCAGTACTTC. The chain has TRBV2 and TRBJ2-7; D is uncertain. The CDR3 spans 14 residues. Germline CDR1 reads SNHLY; CDR2 reads FYNNEI. The V and J ends lost 6 bases and 4 bases respectively, with 16 bases between them.

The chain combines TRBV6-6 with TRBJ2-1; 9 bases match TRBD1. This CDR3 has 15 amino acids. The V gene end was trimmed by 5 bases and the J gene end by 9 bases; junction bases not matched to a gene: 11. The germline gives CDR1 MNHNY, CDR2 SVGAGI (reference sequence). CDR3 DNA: TGTGCCAGCAGTCCCCCGGGACAGGGAATTAGTGAGCAGTTCTTC. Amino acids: CASSPPGQGISEQFF.

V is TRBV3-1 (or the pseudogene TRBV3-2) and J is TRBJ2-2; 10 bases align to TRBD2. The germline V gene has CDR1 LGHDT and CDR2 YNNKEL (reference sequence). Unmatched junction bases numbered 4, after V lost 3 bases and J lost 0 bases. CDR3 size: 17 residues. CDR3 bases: TGTGCCAGCAGCCACCTAGCGGGGGCTTCGAACACCGGGGAGCTGTTTTTT. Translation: CASSHLAGASNTGELFF.

The CDR3 here is CASSTQTGGGTEAFF. In DNA, the CDR3 is TGTGCCAGTAGTACTCAGACAGGGGGCGGCACTGAAGCTTTCTTT. The chain couples TRBV19 to TRBJ1-1; 10 bases line up with TRBD1. In germline, CDR1 is LNHDA, CDR2 SQIVND (reference sequence). Losses at the gene ends were 4 bases for V and 4 bases for J; bases not matched to a gene: 6. The CDR3 length is 15 residues.

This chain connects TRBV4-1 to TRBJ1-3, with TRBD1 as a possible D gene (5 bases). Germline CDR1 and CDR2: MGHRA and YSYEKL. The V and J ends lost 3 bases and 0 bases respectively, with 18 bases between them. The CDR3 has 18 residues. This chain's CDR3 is CASSQILRGRRSGNTIYF. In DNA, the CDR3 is TGCGCCAGCAGCCAGATATTAAGGGGACGGCGCTCTGGAAACACCATATATTTT.